This T cell receptor (beta chain) was sequenced for a study of blood T cell repertoires in COVID-19. For the study at large: From the United States, Italy and Spain came samples of acute and convalescent COVID-19. PBMCs, B-cell-depleted T cells, or T cells were the source of the cDNA or gDNA that made up the material.

The study drew participants aged about 18 to 89 years from 20 to 30 US areas. This clone was observed a few times. Per the original methods: Estimates of nucleated cell counts were drawn from the amplification of reference gene primers. Data came from immunoSEQ multiplex PCR; TCRdb stores just in-frame clones and leaves some out. That table is the source of V, J and clone size, and D and trimming were worked out from the DNA. The sample carries about 150,000 clones, around 87% recorded once. The sequence was collected from a woman aged 50 to 60 who had recovered from COVID-19. The specimen sequenced was PBMCs or T cells enriched from blood (not recorded which).

CDR3 sequence: CASKGAGGWNEQFF. The CDR3 DNA reads TGTGCCAGTAAAGGGGCAGGGGGCTGGAATGAGCAGTTCTTC. This sequence joins TRBV19 and TRBJ2-1, with 8 positions matching TRBD1. This CDR3 spans 14 amino acids. J lost 7 bases, V lost 7 bases, and 9 bases had no gene match. Germline assignment: CDR1 LNHDA and CDR2 SQIVND (reference sequence).